A selection of T cell receptor beta chains follows, all from one sample in a study of cytomegalovirus exposure and HLA in healthy donors. Some clones are missing from TCRdb's copy, which holds only in-frame ones; the method was immunoSEQ multiplex PCR. The repertoire holds around 20,000 clones, with about 84% as singletons. Specimen: PBMCs. The receptors derive from a human donor in good health. Both conserved end residues are part of each CDR3. The D gene is left open where the match is weak. The size field is filled for only some rows; it gives once, few, many or a size class.

>-|TRBV5-5|TRBD1|TRBJ1-2
TGTGCCAGCAGTACCGGGACAGGGTATGGCTACACCTTC
CASSTGTGYGYTF
>-|TRBV25-1|-|TRBJ1-3
TGTGCCAGCAGTGGCCGGGGAGGAGGAGGAAACACCATATATTTT
CASSGRGGGGNTIYF
>-|TRBV2|-|TRBJ2-7
TGTGCCAGCAGTGACGCCCCCGGTACTAGTAAGTACGAGCAGTACTTC
CASSDAPGTSKYEQYF
>-|TRBV18|-|TRBJ2-2
TGTGCCAGCTCACCGTCCAGGGGCACCGGGGAGCTGTTTTTT
CASSPSRGTGELFF
>-|TRBV6-5|TRBD1|TRBJ2-1
TGTGCCAGCAGTCCTGGACAGGGGCTAGGTGGTGAGCAGTTCTTC
CASSPGQGLGGEQFF
>-|TRBV6-6|-|TRBJ2-1
TGTGCCAGCAGTTTATATGGACAGAACAATGAGCAGTTCTTC
CASSLYGQNNEQFF
>-|TRBV5-1|TRBD2|TRBJ2-2
TGCGCCAGCAGCGGCCTAGCGGGAATCACCGGGGAGCTGTTTTTT
CASSGLAGITGELFF
>-|TRBV30|-|TRBJ2-7
TGTGCCTGGAGTAGAGTGCCCTACGAGCAGTACTTC
CAWSRVPYEQYF
>-|TRBV28|-|TRBJ1-2
TGTGCCAGCAGTCCTCTGGTGGGGGCGCTTGGCTACACCTTC
CASSPLVGALGYTF
>-|TRBV6-5|TRBD2|TRBJ2-3
TGTGCCAGCAGTTTGGGACTAGCGGGGGCCGGGGATACGCAGTATTTT
CASSLGLAGAGDTQYF
>-|TRBV28|TRBD1|TRBJ2-7
TGTGCCAGCAGTACACTCACCAGGGGGCGCGAGCAGTACTTC
CASSTLTRGREQYF
>-|TRBV6-5|-|TRBJ1-2
TGTGCCAGCAGTTACTCGCTTGGGGCAGGGGGCTACACCTTC
CASSYSLGAGGYTF
>-|TRBV7-2|-|TRBJ2-3
TGTGCCAGCAGCTTAAGAGGGTACCAGGCCCGCACAGATACGCAGTATTTT
CASSLRGYQARTDTQYF
>once|TRBV19|-|TRBJ2-6
TGTGCCAGTAGTCGCGGACAGTTCCTCTCTGGGGCCAACGTCCTGACTTTC
CASSRGQFLSGANVLTF